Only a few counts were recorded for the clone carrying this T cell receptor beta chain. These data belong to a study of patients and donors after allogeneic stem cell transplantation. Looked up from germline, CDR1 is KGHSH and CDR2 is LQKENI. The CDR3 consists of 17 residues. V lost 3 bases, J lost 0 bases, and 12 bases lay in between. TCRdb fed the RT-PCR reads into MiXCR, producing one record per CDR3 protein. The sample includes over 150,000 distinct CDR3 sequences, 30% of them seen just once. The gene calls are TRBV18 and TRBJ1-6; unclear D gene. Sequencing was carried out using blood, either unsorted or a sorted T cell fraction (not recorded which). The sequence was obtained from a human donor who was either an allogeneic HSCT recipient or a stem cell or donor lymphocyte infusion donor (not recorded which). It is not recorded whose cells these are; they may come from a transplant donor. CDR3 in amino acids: CASSPVPKSSYNSPLHF. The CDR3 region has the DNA TGTGCCAGCTCACCGGTACCGAAAAGCTCCTATAATTCACCCCTCCACTTT.